Each of the 32 T cell receptor beta chains below was sequenced from the same sample in a study of T cells after yellow fever vaccination. TCRdb processed the 5' RACE reads anew with MiXCR; each CDR3 protein has one entry. The data hold 200,000 to 300,000 distinct CDR3 sequences, with about 7.1% observed a single time. The input for sequencing was CD4+ T cells sorted from PBMCs, taken 15 days after the yellow fever booster vaccination. Every receptor here comes from a man younger than 45 who received the YFV17D yellow fever vaccine.

The chain couples TRBV10-3 to TRBJ2-5, with 9 bases lining up with TRBD1. V was pared by 6 bases and J by 0 bases, with 8 bases of the junction left unmatched. The CDR3 is 16 residues long. Germline assignment: CDR1 ENHRY and CDR2 SYGVKD. The CDR3 protein is CAISPGTGTYQETQYF. The CDR3 nucleotides are TGTGCCATCAGCCCCGGGACAGGGACTTACCAAGAGACCCAGTACTTC.

The chain employs TRBV5-1 and TRBJ2-2; D unclear. Germline CDR1 and CDR2: SGHRS and YFSETQ. The CDR3 runs 14 residues. V lost 5 bases, J lost 5 bases, and 13 bases lay in between. CDR3 sequence reads: CASSSSLGTGELFF. In nucleotides, the CDR3 is TGCGCCAGCAGTTCCTCGCTGGGGACCGGGGAGCTGTTTTTT.

This clonotype has a handful of counts. The chain is built from TRBV4-3 and TRBJ1-6; D gene unclear. Germline V gene lookup returns CDR1 LGHNA and CDR2 YSLEER. V lost 0 bases and J 0 bases, leaving 15 bases between the germline ends. This CDR3 has 19 residues. The CDR3 protein is CASSQDVIRMSSYNSPLHF. For the CDR3, the DNA is TGCGCCAGCAGCCAAGATGTGATCCGGATGAGCTCCTATAATTCACCCCTCCACTTT.

The rearrangement links TRBV7-2 to TRBJ2-7; D unclear. The CDR3 runs 14 residues. V lost 2 bases and J lost 1, with 9 bases in between. In germline, CDR1 is SGHTA, CDR2 FQGNSA. The CDR3 here is CASSLLAASYEQYF. In DNA form, the CDR3 reads TGTGCCAGCAGCTTACTGGCAGCTTCCTACGAGCAGTACTTC.

The chain's CDR3 is CASSPRRGTYEQYF. The CDR3 DNA is TGTGCCAGCTCCCCAAGGCGGGGGACCTACGAGCAGTACTTC. The chain links TRBV7-9 to TRBJ2-7, with TRBD2 matching over 7 bases. The CDR3 length is 14 residues. V lost 8 bases, J lost 2 bases, and 9 bases stayed unmatched. The germline CDR1 and CDR2 sequences are SEHNR and FQNEAQ (reference sequence).

The V gene is TRBV19, the J gene TRBJ2-7, with D possibly TRBD2 on 6 matching bases. Germline V gene sequence: CDR1 LNHDA, CDR2 SQIVND (reference sequence). The CDR3 extends over 14 amino acids. Trimming shortened V by 4 bases and J by 0 bases, and 10 bases separated the two germline ends. CDR3 DNA: TGTGCCAGTAGTACTAGCGCCTACTCCTACGAGCAGTACTTC. It is translated as CASSTSAYSYEQYF.

This clonotype has only a few counts. The rearrangement links TRBV5-1 to TRBJ2-3, with 7 bases identical to TRBD2. The V and J ends lost 0 bases and 5 bases, in that order; junction bases with no gene match: 6. Germline V lookup: CDR1 SGHRS, CDR2 YFSETQ. The CDR3 contains 15 residues. The CDR3 reads CASSLAGGLRDTQYF. In DNA, the CDR3 is TGCGCCAGCAGCTTGGCGGGAGGTTTGAGAGATACGCAGTATTTT.

The chain links TRBV20-1 to TRBJ2-1; 9 bases fit TRBD2. The CDR3 is made up of 15 amino acids. The germline V gene has CDR1 DFQATT and CDR2 SNEGSKA (reference sequence). Trimming removed 1 base from V and 3 bases from J; junction bases left unmatched: 4. CDR3 loop: CSARAGTSFYNEQFF. The CDR3 region has the DNA TGCAGTGCTAGAGCCGGGACTAGCTTCTACAATGAGCAGTTCTTC.

This clonotype was seen a few times. The V and J genes are TRBV9 and TRBJ1-2; D unresolved. The CDR3 has 14 amino acids. Germline V CDR1 and CDR2: SGDLS, YYNGEE. Trimming removed 6 bases at V and 5 bases at J, with 17 bases between. CDR3 DNA sequence: TGTGCCAGCACCCTCAGAGAGAGAGGGTATGGCTACACCTTC. This sequence encodes CASTLRERGYGYTF.

This clonotype was counted between two and nine times. This CDR3 reads CASSEVGRTGELFF. CDR3 in DNA: TGCGCCAGCAGTGAGGTCGGTCGCACCGGGGAGCTGTTTTTT. This chain connects TRBV10-1 to TRBJ2-2; D gene ambiguous. The length of the CDR3 is 14 residues. V was cut by 2 bases and J by 4 bases, with 8 bases left in between. CDR1 WNHNN and CDR2 SYGVQD come from the germline V gene (reference sequence).

This chain uses TRBV5-1 with TRBJ2-2, with D possibly TRBD1 on 6 matching bases. The CDR3 is 15 amino acids. V was clipped by 5 bases and J by 0 bases, with 11 bases between them. Germline V gene lookup returns CDR1 SGHRS and CDR2 YFSETQ. In nucleotides, the CDR3 is TGCGCCAGCAGTTTTGGACAGACGAACACCGGGGAGCTGTTTTTT. This gives the protein CASSFGQTNTGELFF.

This clonotype was seen repeatedly, ten times or more. This chain uses TRBV12-3 or TRBV12-4 with TRBJ2-2; D remains ambiguous. V was trimmed by 7 bases and J by 0 bases, leaving 3 bases between them. The CDR3 length is 12 residues. The DNA for the CDR3 is TGTGCCAGCACCGCGAACACCGGGGAGCTGTTTTTT. Translating it yields CASTANTGELFF.

This clonotype was seen more than once but under ten times. J is TRBJ1-1 and V is TRBV21-1. TRBV21-1 is flagged as a pseudogene. This CDR3 region has 10 residues. CDR3 residues: CASSKPGAFF. The CDR3 DNA is TGTGCCAGCAGCAAACCGGGAGCTTTCTTT.

This chain links TRBV7-8 with TRBJ2-7; D might be TRBD2 (6 bases). In germline, CDR1 is SGHVS, CDR2 FQNEAQ. The CDR3 is 13 residues long. Deletions cut 1 base from V and 10 bases from J, with 14 bases between. The CDR3 loop is CASSLVISGDQYF. CDR3 in DNA: TGTGCCAGCAGCTTAGTCATTAGCGGAGATCAGTACTTC.

This clonotype was observed many times. V usage is TRBV9 and J usage is TRBJ2-2; D gene ambiguous. The V end was cut by 3 bases, the J end by 3 bases, with 12 bases between. CDR1 SGDLS and CDR2 YYNGEE come from the germline V gene. The CDR3 sequence is 15 residues long. This CDR3 is CASSDLLDHTGELFF. In DNA, the CDR3 is TGTGCCAGCAGCGACTTACTCGACCACACCGGGGAGCTGTTTTTT.

The chain recombines TRBV6-1 with TRBJ2-7; TRBD1 matches 7 bases. The CDR3 extends over 15 amino acids. CDR1 is MNHNS, CDR2 SASEGT, per germline. Losses at the gene ends were 6 bases for V and 3 bases for J; bases not matched to a gene: 11. The CDR3 loop reads CASRPTGTEVYEQYF. The CDR3 bases are TGTGCCAGCAGACCAACCGGGACAGAGGTCTACGAGCAGTACTTC.

There are a few counts of this clonotype. The chain carries TRBV7-2 and TRBJ1-2; no clear D gene. Trimming shortened V by 5 bases and J by 3 bases, and 10 bases separated the two germline ends. This CDR3 spans 13 amino acids. From germline, CDR1 is SGHTA and CDR2 FQGNSA. CDR3 residues: CASSPGPDYGYTF. As DNA, the CDR3 is TGTGCCAGCAGCCCCGGTCCGGACTATGGCTACACCTTC.

This clonotype was observed at least ten times. The V call is TRBV29-1, the J call TRBJ2-5, with D perhaps TRBD1 or TRBD2 (5 bases each). CDR1 is SQVTM and CDR2 is ANQGSEA in the germline V gene. V lost 5 bases and J 1 base, leaving 11 bases between the germline ends. The CDR3 loop spans 13 amino acids. The CDR3 sequence is CSVREGAQETQYF. Here the CDR3 DNA reads TGCAGCGTTCGGGAAGGGGCCCAAGAGACCCAGTACTTC. The full variable domain, completed using reference TRBV29-1 and TRBJ2-5, is SAVISQKPSRDICQRGTSLTIQCQVDSQVTMMFWYRQQPGQSLTLIATANQGSEATYESGFVIDKFPISRPNLTFSTLTVSNMSPEDSSIYLCSVREGAQETQYFGPGTRLLVL.

The table lists this clonotype with a few counts. The chain recombines TRBV20-1 with TRBJ2-5, with a tentative D call TRBD2 (5 bases). CDR1 is DFQATT, CDR2 SNEGSKA, per germline (reference sequence). CDR3 length: 15 residues. V lost 1 base to trimming and J lost 1 base, with 13 bases between them. The CDR3 DNA follows: TGCAGTGCTAGAGCGGGGTCAGTCCTCCAAGAGACCCAGTACTTC. It codes for CSARAGSVLQETQYF.

This clonotype was counted ten times or more. The V and J genes are TRBV24-1 and TRBJ2-1; TRBD2 matches at 10 bases. CDR3 length equals 18 residues. V lost 2 bases, J lost 6 bases, and 12 bases stayed unmatched. Looked up from germline, CDR1 is KGHDR and CDR2 is SFDVKD. CDR3 region: CATSDSPGLAGAGNEQFF. CDR3 sequence (DNA): TGTGCCACCAGTGATTCCCCTGGGCTAGCGGGAGCCGGCAATGAGCAGTTCTTC.

CDR3 protein: CSARTSAVDTDTQYF. CDR3 bases: TGCAGTGCTAGAACCTCAGCGGTAGATACAGATACGCAGTATTTT. This chain joins TRBV20-1 and TRBJ2-3; a possible D gene is TRBD2 (5 bases). V lost 2 bases and J 3 bases, leaving 15 bases between the germline ends. This CDR3 region has 15 residues. Germline V gene lookup returns CDR1 DFQATT and CDR2 SNEGSKA (reference sequence).

The sample holds many counts of this clonotype. At one of its ends the junction is not consistent with the germline gene, which may arise from a read error. The rearrangement joins TRBV6-6 to TRBJ2-3; 11 bases line up with TRBD2. This CDR3 contains 17 residues. The germline V gene encodes CDR1 MNHNY and CDR2 SVGAGI (reference sequence). For the CDR3, the DNA is TGTGCCAGCAGCCCGGGACTAGCGGCTTCGTATCCAGATCCGCAGTATTTT. This codes for CASSPGLAASYPDPQYF.

This clonotype has only a few counts. The chain recombines TRBV5-1 with TRBJ2-7; TRBD1 aligns across 7 bases. The germline CDR1 and CDR2 sequences are SGHRS and YFSETQ. CDR3 size: 12 residues. Losses at the gene ends were 5 bases for V and 6 bases for J; bases not matched to a gene: 5. CDR3 DNA sequence: TGCGCCAGCAGGATGACAGGGCGCGAGCAGTACTTC. It codes for CASRMTGREQYF.

This clonotype has a count of ten or more. The genes are TRBV27 and TRBJ2-3; 8 bases agree with TRBD2. The CDR3 has 13 amino acids. The V segment lost 8 bases and the J segment 2 bases; nucleotides outside the gene matches: 3. Per the germline V gene, CDR1 is MNHEY and CDR2 is SMNVEV (reference sequence). CDR3 amino acids: CASVSGATDTQYF. The CDR3 DNA follows: TGTGCCAGCGTTAGCGGGGCCACAGATACGCAGTATTTT.

The V gene is TRBV20-1, the J gene TRBJ2-1, with TRBD1 identical over 9 bases. The trim removed 4 bases at V and 2 bases at J, leaving 12 bases unmatched. This CDR3 is 17 amino acids long. Germline V CDR1 and CDR2: DFQATT, SNEGSKA (reference sequence). The CDR3 protein is CSATPAVGQGTYNEQFF. The CDR3 DNA follows: TGCAGTGCTACACCCGCCGTGGGACAGGGAACCTACAATGAGCAGTTCTTC.

In this sample, this clonotype turned up a few times. The rearrangement links TRBV7-8 to TRBJ2-7; D gene unclear. This CDR3 is built from 13 residues. Germline V lookup: CDR1 SGHVS, CDR2 FQNEAQ. The germline V and J ends were trimmed by 3 bases and 2 bases, with 8 bases remaining between them. The DNA for the CDR3 is TGTGCCAGCAGCTTTCGACAACCCTACGAGCAGTACTTC. Protein sequence: CASSFRQPYEQYF.

This clonotype was picked up many times. The chain is built from TRBV5-6 and TRBJ2-3; D is undetermined. Germline assignment: CDR1 SGHDT and CDR2 YYEEEE. This CDR3 region has 14 residues. Trimming pared 1 base from V and 6 bases from J, leaving 12 bases between. Here the CDR3 DNA reads TGTGCCAGCAGCTTGAGGCTAATTTCCGATACGCAGTATTTT. It codes for CASSLRLISDTQYF.

This clonotype has a handful of counts. The chain joins TRBV28 to TRBJ2-1; perhaps TRBD1 as D (6 bases). Trimming left V 6 bases short and J 5 bases short, with 14 bases between. Germline values: CDR1 MDHEN, CDR2 SYDVKM. This CDR3 is 14 amino acids long. The CDR3 coding sequence is TGTGCCAGCAGGGAACAGGGTTGGGACAATGAGCAGTTCTTC. It codes for CASREQGWDNEQFF.

This clonotype was observed many times. In nucleotides, the CDR3 is TGCGCCAGCAGTCCTTTGTGGTTGGTGAGCGGGAGCCCCCAGGATGAGCAGTACTTC. Residues: CASSPLWLVSGSPQDEQYF. The rearrangement joins TRBV23-1 to TRBJ2-7; the match to TRBD2 covers 8 bases. TRBV23-1 is marked as an open reading frame, function uncertain. This CDR3 comprises 19 residues. V shed 4 bases and J 7 bases; nucleotides not matched to a gene: 24.

This clonotype was detected a few times. This chain uses TRBV23-1 with TRBJ2-2; no clear D gene. TRBV23-1 is an open reading frame whose function is uncertain. Trimming took off 10 bases at V and 2 bases at J, with 2 bases between the two ends. This CDR3 is 10 amino acids long. The CDR3 coding sequence is TGCGCCACCAACACCGGGGAGCTGTTTTTT. Translating it yields CATNTGELFF.

The chain combines TRBV3-1 with TRBJ2-7; TRBD1 matches at 8 bases. The CDR3 sequence is 13 residues long. V gave up 4 bases and J gave up 12 bases; unmatched junction bases: 11. Germline V gene sequence: CDR1 LGHDT, CDR2 YNNKEL (reference sequence). The CDR3 here is CASSRGQGQVPYF. The CDR3 DNA sequence: TGTGCCAGCAGCCGAGGACAGGGTCAAGTACCGTACTTC.

This clonotype came up many times. The chain is built from TRBV19 and TRBJ2-1; D might be TRBD1 or TRBD2, each matching 7 bases. Trimming left V 6 bases short and J 7 bases short, with 19 bases between. Germline CDR1 is LNHDA and CDR2 is SQIVND (reference sequence). The CDR3 extends over 15 amino acids. The CDR3 region is CASRTGGTAQNEQFF. For the CDR3, the DNA is TGTGCCAGTAGGACCGGGGGGACAGCACAAAATGAGCAGTTCTTC.